The clone carrying this T cell receptor beta chain was seen only a few times. This entry belongs to a study of blood T cells in healthy people across ages. Isolation recovered at least 7 million PBMCs from every sample. The CDR3 has 15 amino acids. Per germline, CDR1 LGHDT and CDR2 YNNKEL (reference sequence). Then a second PCR, running about 6 to 11 cycles, was carried out with a sample-barcoded 5' primer and a J-beta primer mix. One entry per CDR3 protein results from TCRdb running MiXCR on the 5' RACE reads. In the table there are 1 million or so distinct CDR3 sequences, almost 25% of which are singletons. The sample was also linked to a second study, of T cells of mothers and their children. That investigation notes: It was observed that no persistent microchimeric T cell clones could be detected.

The sample taken for sequencing was blood. The sequence derives from a girl aged 2-15 years in good health. V and J are TRBV3-1 and TRBJ2-5; tentatively, D is TRBD2 (6 bases). The J call may be incorrect, as the DNA end agrees better with TRBJ2-1. The CDR3 protein is CASSQGSRVLAHQFF. DNA of the CDR3: TGTGCCAGCAGCCAAGGATCACGAGTGCTAGCGCATCAGTTCTTC.